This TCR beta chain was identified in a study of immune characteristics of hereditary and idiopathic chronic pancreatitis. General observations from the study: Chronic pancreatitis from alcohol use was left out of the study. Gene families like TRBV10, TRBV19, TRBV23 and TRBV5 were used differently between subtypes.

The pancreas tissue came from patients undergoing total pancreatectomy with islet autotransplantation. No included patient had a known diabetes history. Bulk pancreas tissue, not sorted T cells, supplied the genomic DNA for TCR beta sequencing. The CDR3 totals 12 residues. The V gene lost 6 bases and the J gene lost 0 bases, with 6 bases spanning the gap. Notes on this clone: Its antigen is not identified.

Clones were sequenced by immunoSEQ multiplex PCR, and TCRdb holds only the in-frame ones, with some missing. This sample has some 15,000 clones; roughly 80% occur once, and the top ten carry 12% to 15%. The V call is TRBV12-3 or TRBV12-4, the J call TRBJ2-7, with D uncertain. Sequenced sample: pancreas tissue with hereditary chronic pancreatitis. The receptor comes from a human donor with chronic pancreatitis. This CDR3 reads CASSDGSYEQYF. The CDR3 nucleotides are TGTGCCAGCAGCGACGGCTCCTACGAGCAGTACTTC.